Listed here is a single T cell receptor (beta chain). The data were obtained in a study of blood T cell repertoires in COVID-19. About the research overall: In each case, the material was cDNA or gDNA derived from T cells, B-cell-depleted T cells, or PBMCs.

TCRdb keeps only in-frame clones here, not all; method: immunoSEQ multiplex PCR. The table has approximately 130,000 clones, roughly 82% seen once. Losses at the gene ends were 4 bases for V and 3 bases for J; bases not matched to a gene: 5. Per germline, CDR1 LGHDT and CDR2 YNNKEL (reference sequence). This CDR3 contains 16 residues. This TCR came from a human donor in a cohort sampled during active COVID-19. The sample taken for sequencing was peripheral blood. V usage is TRBV3-1 (or the pseudogene TRBV3-2) and J usage is TRBJ2-5; 13 bases line up with TRBD2. The CDR3 nucleotides are TGTGCCAGCAGCCCCGGACTAGCGGGGGTCAAAGAGACCCAGTACTTC. The encoded protein is CASSPGLAGVKETQYF.